This T cell receptor beta chain was obtained from a study of response to subunit inactivated influenza vaccine. Germline V gene lookup returns CDR1 SQVTM and CDR2 ANQGSEA. This CDR3 has 12 amino acids. Deletions cut 7 bases from V and 2 bases from J, with 6 bases between. One entry per CDR3 protein results from TCRdb running MiXCR on the RT-PCR reads. The data contain about half a million distinct CDR3 sequences, roughly 9.8% of them singletons. Broader study findings: T cells newly recruited by each seasonal influenza vaccination are few, the authors suggested.

This clonotype has just a few counts. Its antigen is not identified. Sequencing used PBMCs from blood, obtained more than 35 days after vaccination. This receptor was identified in a man over 45 who received an inactivated influenza vaccine. The chain combines TRBV29-1 with TRBJ2-6; D is undetermined. Written as DNA, the CDR3 is TGCAGCGCTCACACTGGGGCCAACGTCCTGACTTTC. Translated, it gives CSAHTGANVLTF.